This TCR beta chain is from a study of T cell repertoires in cytomegalovirus infection. The overall study: Public TCR beta signatures provided an indication of both CMV infection and a matching HLA type.

Each CDR3 protein is one row after TCRdb ran MiXCR on the reads. This repertoire shows 550,000 to 700,000 distinct CDR3 sequences, roughly 43% found once; its top ten account for 40% to 60%. CDR1 is SGHTA and CDR2 is FQGTGA in the germline V gene. The V gene lost 2 bases and the J gene lost 7 bases, with 9 bases spanning the gap. The CDR3 extends over 13 amino acids. This clonotype has only a few counts. Its antigen is unidentified. This sequence joins TRBV7-3 and TRBJ1-5; D remains unclear. Specimen: cultured PBMCs, collected from culture after CMV antigen stimulation. This TCR came from a human donor in good health (CMV status not recorded). Some clones in this sample may be carry-over from other donors' samples. CDR3 residues: CASSLGREQPQHF. The CDR3 nucleotides read TGTGCCAGCAGCTTAGGAAGGGAGCAGCCCCAGCATTTT.